The clone carrying this T cell receptor beta chain showed up just once. What it binds is unknown. The sample originates from a study of memory CD4+ T cells and cytomegalovirus serostatus. The sort gate was single viable CD3+CD4+CD8-CD45RO+ cells for memory CD4+ T cells. The germline V and J ends were trimmed by 0 bases and 7 bases, with 12 bases remaining between them. This CDR3 region has 14 residues. The germline CDR1 and CDR2 sequences are GTSNPN and SVGIG (reference sequence). Method: immunoSEQ multiplex PCR; TCRdb's copy keeps in-frame clones and lacks some. The sample consists of around 60,000 clones, approximately 77% of them appearing once. Study-wide points: Each of around 69 CMV-associated TCRbeta sequences occurred in one to five individuals.

This chain uses TRBV30 with TRBJ1-4; D possibly corresponds to TRBD1 (6 bases). The sequenced material came from memory CD4+ T cells from blood. The TCR was taken from an adult in good health and CMV-seronegative. The CDR3 nucleotides read TGTGCCTGGAGTGTCGGGGGCGAGGGTGAAAAACTGTTTTTT. It translates to CAWSVGGEGEKLFF.